Listed here are 20 T cell receptor beta chains from one sample, sequenced in a study of cytomegalovirus exposure and HLA in healthy donors. Vbeta (60) and Jbeta (13) primers were used in the PCR. Data came from immunoSEQ multiplex PCR; TCRdb stores just in-frame clones and leaves some out. Altogether roughly 110,000 clones are present, roughly 68% being singletons, with the ten largest covering roughly 0.92%. The specimen sequenced was PBMCs. The receptors were sampled from a woman aged 30 to 39 in good health and CMV-seronegative.

The V and J genes are TRBV5-1 and TRBJ1-1; TRBD1 matches at 11 bases. The CDR3 sequence is 17 residues long. J gave up 4 bases and V 4 bases, and 12 bases lay outside the gene matches. Germline V gives CDR1 SGHRS, CDR2 YFSETQ. The CDR3 DNA follows: TGCGCCAGCAGCATGGACAGGGGGCTAAGGATTGGCACTGAAGCTTTCTTT. It yields the protein CASSMDRGLRIGTEAFF.

The chain couples TRBV5-5 to TRBJ2-7; no firm D call. CDR1 is SGHKS, CDR2 YYEKEE, per germline (reference sequence). V lost 4 bases and J 6 bases, leaving 5 bases between the germline ends. CDR3 length: 10 amino acids. CDR3 sequence reads: CASSGAEQYF. The CDR3 DNA follows: TGTGCCAGCAGCGGAGCCGAGCAGTACTTC. The full variable domain, in which reference TRBV5-5 and TRBJ2-7 provide the parts outside the CDR3, is DAGVTQSPTHLIKTRGQQVTLRCSPISGHKSVSWYQQVLGQGPQFIFQYYEKEERGRGNFPDRFSARQFPNYSSELNVNALLLGDSALYLCASSGAEQYFGPGTRLTVT.

The chain combines TRBV28 with TRBJ1-1; D gene uncertain. Germline assignment: CDR1 MDHEN and CDR2 SYDVKM. Trimming stripped 8 bases from V and 1 base from J, with 17 bases between. CDR3 size: 15 residues. CDR3 nucleotide sequence: TGTGCCAGCCCACCACCGAGCCAAAAGAACACTGAAGCTTTCTTT. Translation gives CASPPPSQKNTEAFF.

For the CDR3, the DNA is TGTGCCTCGAGGCAGGGTTATGGCTACACCTTC. This gives the protein CASRQGYGYTF. The gene calls are TRBV30 and TRBJ1-2, with a weak D call TRBD1 (5 bases). CDR1 GTSNPN and CDR2 SVGIG come from the germline V gene (reference sequence). The ends were cut back, 7 bases at V and 5 bases at J, with 11 bases in the middle. The CDR3 length is 11 residues.

This clone has only a few counts. The chain links TRBV4-3 to TRBJ1-1, with TRBD1 matching over 7 bases. The CDR3 spans 14 residues. Trimming cost V 2 bases and J 5 bases; bases outside gene matches: 5. Germline V gene data show CDR1 as LGHNA and CDR2 as YSLEER. The CDR3 coding sequence is TGCGCCAGCAGCCAAACAGGGGTAGATACTGAAGCTTTCTTT. Its translation is CASSQTGVDTEAFF.

The genes are TRBV30 and TRBJ1-2; 11 nucleotides align to TRBD1. This CDR3 is 14 amino acids long. The germline gives CDR1 GTSNPN, CDR2 SVGIG (reference sequence). Germline trimming cut 7 bases from V and 3 bases from J; bases unmatched to any gene: 7. The CDR3 region has the DNA TGTGCCTCGGGACAGGGGGGTCGGGACTATGGCTACACCTTC. It translates to CASGQGGRDYGYTF.

This chain uses TRBV7-2 with TRBJ2-4; 12 nucleotides line up with TRBD2. The length of the CDR3 is 19 residues. Germline trimming cut 3 bases from V and 0 bases from J; bases unmatched to any gene: 9. The germline V gene encodes CDR1 SGHTA and CDR2 FQGNSA. The DNA of the CDR3 is TGTGCCAGCAGCTTCGCCGGGACTAGCGGGCGTATAGCCAAAAACATTCAGTACTTC. Amino acids: CASSFAGTSGRIAKNIQYF.

There are a few counts of this clone. The chain combines TRBV30 with TRBJ1-4; 7 bases agree with TRBD1. Trimming removed 7 bases from V and 4 bases from J; junction bases left unmatched: 6. The CDR3 contains 13 residues. Germline-derived CDR1 and CDR2 are GTSNPN and SVGIG (reference sequence). The CDR3 DNA follows: TGTGCCTCTGCGGCAGGGGGTAATGAAAAACTGTTTTTT. It translates to CASAAGGNEKLFF.

This clone was counted only a few times. The rearrangement links TRBV5-1 to TRBJ2-3; D is perhaps TRBD2 (7 bases). The length of the CDR3 is 16 residues. Germline CDR1 SGHRS, CDR2 YFSETQ. The germline V and J ends were trimmed by 4 bases and 3 bases, with 18 bases remaining between them. CDR3 nucleotides: TGCGCCAGCAGCCCGGGTAGGGGGGGACGGACAGATACGCAGTATTTT. It codes for CASSPGRGGRTDTQYF.

V is TRBV5-1 and J is TRBJ1-1; possibly TRBD1 for D (6 bases). V gave up 4 bases and J gave up 4 bases, with 11 bases separating them. Germline CDR1 is SGHRS and CDR2 is YFSETQ. The CDR3 has 13 residues. The CDR3 DNA is TGCGCCAGCAGCCCTTTAGGGGGCACTGAAGCTTTCTTT. This gives the protein CASSPLGGTEAFF.

The genes are TRBV18 and TRBJ1-1; 9 positions match TRBD1. Germline V gene data show CDR1 as KGHSH and CDR2 as LQKENI. V trimming: 3 bases; J trimming: 4 bases; junction bases outside the gene matches: 9. This CDR3 has 16 residues. DNA of the CDR3: TGTGCCAGCTCACCTTGGGACAGGGAGGGTGGCACTGAAGCTTTCTTT. Translation gives CASSPWDREGGTEAFF.

The chain has TRBV5-1 and TRBJ2-1; 12 bases line up with TRBD2. Germline V gene data show CDR1 as SGHRS and CDR2 as YFSETQ. With 4 bases clipped from V and 7 bases from J, the junction kept 9 bases outside the gene matches. The CDR3 contains 16 residues. The CDR3 region has the DNA TGCGCCAGCAGCCCCCGGACTAGCGGGGTCGGAAATGAGCAGTTCTTC. Encoded protein: CASSPRTSGVGNEQFF.

The V gene is TRBV27, the J gene TRBJ1-5, with 8 bases matching TRBD1. There are 17 residues in the CDR3. Germline CDR1 and CDR2: MNHEY and SMNVEV (reference sequence). Germline trimming cut 3 bases from V and 5 bases from J; bases unmatched to any gene: 12. The CDR3 spells CASSFTARTGSDQPQHF. The CDR3 nucleotides are TGTGCCAGCAGTTTCACCGCCCGGACAGGGAGCGATCAGCCCCAGCATTTT.

This sequence joins TRBV6-6 and TRBJ2-7, with 8 nucleotides matching TRBD1. V dropped 6 bases and J dropped 5; count of bases not matched to a gene: 6. Germline V gene lookup returns CDR1 MNHNY and CDR2 SVGAGI (reference sequence). This CDR3 spans 13 amino acids. Here the CDR3 DNA reads TGTGCCAGCAGGCGGACAGGGTTCCACGAGCAGTACTTC. It translates to CASRRTGFHEQYF.

V and J are TRBV5-6 and TRBJ2-5, with D possibly TRBD1 on 7 matching bases. V was clipped by 1 base and J by 3 bases, with 19 bases between them. The CDR3 covers 17 residues. Germline CDR1 SGHDT, CDR2 YYEEEE. The CDR3 DNA follows: TGTGCCAGCAGCTTGCTCGGGGGACAGTCGGGTAAAGAGACCCAGTACTTC. Amino acids: CASSLLGGQSGKETQYF.

The chain is built from TRBV5-6 and TRBJ2-2; 8 bases line up with TRBD1. The CDR3 consists of 16 residues. V was pared by 1 base and J by 1 base, with 3 bases of the junction left unmatched. CDR1 SGHDT and CDR2 YYEEEE come from the germline V gene. CDR3 coding DNA: TGTGCCAGCAGCTTGATAGGACAGGGGAACACCGGGGAGCTGTTTTTT. Protein: CASSLIGQGNTGELFF.

Remarks on this clone: The junction shows a germline mismatch at one end, possibly a read error. The rearrangement joins TRBV7-8 to TRBJ1-2, with D perhaps TRBD1 (6 bases). Germline V gives CDR1 SGHVS, CDR2 FQNEAQ. The CDR3 covers 15 residues. The CDR3 is CASNQNLRGDYGYPF. The DNA of the CDR3 is TGTGCCAGCAACCAAAATCTAAGGGGGGACTATGGCTACCCCTTC.

This rearrangement joins TRBV5-1 to TRBJ1-4; the D gene is possibly TRBD1 (6 bases). Germline CDR1 SGHRS, CDR2 YFSETQ. This CDR3 is built from 15 residues. Trimming shortened V by 0 bases and J by 13 bases, and 19 bases separated the two germline ends. The DNA for the CDR3 is TGCGCCAGCAGCTTGGGGACAGCTACTTTTGAACGACTGTTTTTT. It yields the protein CASSLGTATFERLFF.

The chain has TRBV6-6 and TRBJ2-7; 7 bases fit TRBD2. V shed 7 bases and J 2 bases; nucleotides not matched to a gene: 8. The CDR3 covers 14 residues. Per the germline V gene, CDR1 is MNHNY and CDR2 is SVGAGI (reference sequence). CDR3 DNA: TGTGCCAGCACCCGCGGGAGCGGTACCTACGAGCAGTACTTC. The encoded protein is CASTRGSGTYEQYF.

This clone was found once. This chain connects TRBV9 to TRBJ1-2; no firm D call. Trimming removed 1 base at V and 6 bases at J, with 4 bases between. In germline, CDR1 is SGDLS, CDR2 YYNGEE. This CDR3 is 11 amino acids long. CDR3 sequence reads: CASSVSDGYTF. The CDR3 bases are TGTGCCAGCAGCGTAAGCGATGGCTACACCTTC.